These T cell receptor beta chains were read from a single sample in a study of Ad26.COV2.S vaccination and SARS-CoV-2 variants. Sequencing used immunoSEQ multiplex PCR; TCRdb keeps in-frame clones, though not all of them. The repertoire holds a few hundred thousand clones, roughly 85% seen once, with nearly 7.5% in the top ten. Here the sequenced sample was peripheral blood, taken in a trial of Ad26.COV2.S vaccine versus placebo. These receptors originate from a person aged 18-65 years who received the Ad26.COV2.S COVID-19 vaccine or a placebo. CDR3s include the opening cysteine and the closing phenylalanine or tryptophan. The order of the fields is J gene, clone size, D gene, V gene, CDR3 DNA, CDR3 protein. A D gene is named only where the DNA matches it firmly. The size entry is marked missing in some rows and otherwise reads once, few, many or a size class.

>TRBJ2-1|NA|TRBD2|TRBV27
TGTGCCAGCAGGCCAGCAACGGGACTAGGTATGAGCAATGAGCAGTTCTTC
CASRPATGLGMSNEQFF
>TRBJ2-3|few|NA|TRBV7-3
TGTGCCAGCAGCACACAGGGCTCAGATACGCAGTATTTT
CASSTQGSDTQYF
>TRBJ1-2|few|TRBD1|TRBV2
TGTGCCAGCACCTATAACAGGGGTGACTATGGCTACACCTTC
CASTYNRGDYGYTF
>TRBJ2-3|once|NA|TRBV13
TGTGCCAGCAGCCCTTCCGGGGACCCGTTCCCAGATACGCAGTATTTT
CASSPSGDPFPDTQYF
>TRBJ1-3|NA|TRBD1|TRBV18
TGTGCCAGCTCACCAAGGGACAGACCGGGAAACACCATATATTTT
CASSPRDRPGNTIYF
>TRBJ1-2|NA|NA|TRBV25-1
TGTGCCAGCAGTGTTGAGTGGTACTATGGCTACACCTTC
CASSVEWYYGYTF
>TRBJ1-2|once|NA|TRBV5-1
TGCGCCAGCAGCTCCCGGGACTCTTATGGCTACACCTTC
CASSSRDSYGYTF
>TRBJ1-1|NA|NA|TRBV11-3
TGTGCCAGCAGCTGGGACTTCGAGGGAGGCACTGAAGCTTTCTTT
CASSWDFEGGTEAFF
>TRBJ2-4|NA|NA|TRBV18
TGTGCCAGCTCACCAGATACTAGCTATGGCCGAACTTTTCAGTACTTC
CASSPDTSYGRTFQYF
>TRBJ2-3|NA|TRBD1|TRBV12-3/TRBV12-4
TGTGCCAGCAAGGGGGCTAGCACAGATACGCAGTATTTT
CASKGASTDTQYF
>TRBJ2-1|few|TRBD2|TRBV5-1
TGCGCCAGCAGCTTGGGGCTAGCGGGGAATAATGAGCAGTTCTTC
CASSLGLAGNNEQFF
>TRBJ2-7|NA|NA|TRBV10-3
TGTGCCATCAGTGAGTTTAGTAGCGTGGCCTACGAGCAGTACTTC
CAISEFSSVAYEQYF
>TRBJ1-3|few|NA|TRBV7-8
TGTGCCAGCAGCTTAATCTCCAACACCATATATTTT
CASSLISNTIYF
>TRBJ2-7|NA|NA|TRBV2
TGTGCCAGCAGTGAGGACCCACGGAGCTCCTACGAGCAGTACTTC
CASSEDPRSSYEQYF
>TRBJ2-7|NA|NA|TRBV7-8
TGTGCCAGCGGGGGGTACTACGAGCAGTACTTC
CASGGYYEQYF
>TRBJ1-4|NA|TRBD1|TRBV9
TGTGCCAGCAGCGTAGGGACAGGGCGGGAAAAACTGTTTTTT
CASSVGTGREKLFF
>TRBJ1-2|NA|NA|TRBV10-3
TGTGCCATCAGCTTAGACGGCATCTATGGCTACACCTTC
CAISLDGIYGYTF
>TRBJ2-6|NA|NA|TRBV9
TGTGCCAGCAGCGCGATCTCTGGGGCCAACGTCCTGACTTTC
CASSAISGANVLTF
>TRBJ1-2|NA|TRBD1|TRBV4-3
TGCGCCAGCAGCCAGGGGGTTACGTTGGGACAGGGGAATGGCTACACCTTC
CASSQGVTLGQGNGYTF
>TRBJ1-2|few|NA|TRBV7-9
TGTGCCAGCAGCGAAGTGGGGATCTTGGGCTACACCTTC
CASSEVGILGYTF
>TRBJ2-5|NA|NA|TRBV5-4
TGTGCCAGCAGCTTGGATACGGGGGAGACCCAGTACTTC
CASSLDTGETQYF
>TRBJ2-7|few|NA|TRBV7-6
TGTGCCAGCAGCTTAGGTTCTGGTCAGCCATACGAGCAGTACTTC
CASSLGSGQPYEQYF
>TRBJ2-5|NA|TRBD2|TRBV9
TGTGCCAGCAGCGGTAATGCGGGGGGGCGGGAGACCCAGTACTTC
CASSGNAGGRETQYF
>TRBJ1-1|NA|NA|TRBV2
TGTACCAGCAGACCAGGGTTAGGGAGCACTGAAGCTTTCTTT
CTSRPGLGSTEAFF
>TRBJ2-3|NA|NA|TRBV6-1
TGTGCCAGCAGTGTGCGGGGACCCGGAGGCCTAAAGGCAGATACGCAGTATTTT
CASSVRGPGGLKADTQYF
>TRBJ1-2|NA|NA|TRBV18
TGTGCCAGCTCACCATTTACCTATGGCTACACCTTC
CASSPFTYGYTF
>TRBJ2-3|NA|NA|TRBV2
TGTGCCAGCAGTGCCCGGGGCCGCCTCACAGATACGCAGTATTTT
CASSARGRLTDTQYF